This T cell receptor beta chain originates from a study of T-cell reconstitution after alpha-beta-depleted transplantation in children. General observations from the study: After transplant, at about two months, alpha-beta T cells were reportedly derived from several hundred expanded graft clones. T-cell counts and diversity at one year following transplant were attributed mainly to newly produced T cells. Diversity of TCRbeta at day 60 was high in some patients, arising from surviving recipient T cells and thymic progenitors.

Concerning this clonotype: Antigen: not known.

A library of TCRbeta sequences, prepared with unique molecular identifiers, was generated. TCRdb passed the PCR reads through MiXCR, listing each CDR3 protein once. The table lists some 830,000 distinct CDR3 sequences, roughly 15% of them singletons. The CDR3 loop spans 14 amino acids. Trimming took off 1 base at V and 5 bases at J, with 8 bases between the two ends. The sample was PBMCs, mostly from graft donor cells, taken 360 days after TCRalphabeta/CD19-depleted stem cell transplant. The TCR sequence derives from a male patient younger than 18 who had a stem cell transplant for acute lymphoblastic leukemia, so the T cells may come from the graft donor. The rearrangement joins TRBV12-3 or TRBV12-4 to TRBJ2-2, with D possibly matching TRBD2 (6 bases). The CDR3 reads CASSLGRVTGELFF. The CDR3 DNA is TGTGCCAGCAGTTTAGGGAGGGTGACCGGGGAGCTGTTTTTT.